The sequence of this T cell receptor beta chain was determined in a study of PD-L1 blockade in urothelial cancer. Looked up from germline, CDR1 is SGHTS and CDR2 is YDEGEE. The V gene lost 1 base and the J gene lost 6 bases, with 16 bases spanning the gap. The CDR3 loop spans 15 amino acids. This clone has just one count. The time point is: pretreatment peripheral blood. Data came from immunoSEQ multiplex PCR; TCRdb stores just in-frame clones and leaves some out. The sample consists of some 52,000 clones, approximately 81% of them appearing once. The rearrangement joins TRBV5-8 to TRBJ1-1; D is ambiguous. Sequenced material: PBMCs, taken around atezolizumab (anti-PD-L1) treatment. The sequence came from an older man with urothelial cancer. The DNA of the CDR3 is TGTGCCAGCAGCTTGAGAGGAGGAGTGACCCCTGAAGCTTTCTTT. It specifies CASSLRGGVTPEAFF.